Described below is a single T cell receptor beta chain sequence and its context. This clone's antigen is unknown. One base away there is no much larger clone; base qualities are not given. This sample was taken from a study of OX40 agonist ivuxolimab in advanced cancers. For context, the study as a whole: Ivuxolimab was a fully human IgG2 agonistic monoclonal antibody targeting the costimulatory receptor OX40 (CD134). In the dose-escalation cohort, 82.7% of patients were male, and the mean age was about 55 years, with a range of about 23 to 85. Prior anti-PD-1, anti-PD-L1 or anti-CTLA-4 therapy was permitted, and checkpoint inhibitors had been received by under 50% of dose-escalation patients. Peripheral TCRbeta sequencing aimed to test whether ivuxolimab altered TCR sequence diversity and caused clonal T-cell expansion. Three dose-escalation patients achieved partial responses, one with hepatocellular carcinoma and two with cutaneous melanoma. Of the roughly 52 dose-escalation patients, hepatocellular carcinoma was present in around 20, melanoma in approximately 15, renal cell carcinoma in 9 and head and neck cancer in 9. Intravenous ivuxolimab was administered to patients every 2 weeks at six dose levels: 0.01, 0.1, 0.3, 1.5, 3 and 10 mg/kg. The paper covers the monotherapy dose-escalation part of the phase I ivuxolimab trial, which included N ≈ 52 patients.

V is clipped by 0 bases and J by 1 base, and the sequence between their germline boundaries is 2 bases long. CDR1 SNHLY and CDR2 FYNNEI were looked up in the germline V gene. Measured from the cysteine to the phenylalanine, the CDR3 is 13 residues long. Only the CDR3 DNA is retained, 39 bases long and in frame from the first base. Study-level results and caveats: At doses from 0.1 to 3.0 mg/kg, clonal expansion was seen in both CD4+ and CD8+ blood T cells between baseline and week 6. On average, CD8+ T cells showed more expanded clones than CD4+ T cells after ivuxolimab. Low levels of normalized T-cell clonal expansion were also seen in some patients who did not respond. In partial responders in the 0.1-3.0 mg/kg groups, normalized peripheral clonal expansion was found to be among the lowest, especially among CD8+ T cells. The antigen specificity of the peripheral T cells that underwent clonal expansion was not determined.

The trial excluded patients who had a history of autoimmune disease or were on systemic immunosuppression. Peripheral blood for TCR sequencing was collected from all dose cohorts at baseline, on cycle 4 day 1, and on cycle 7 day 1. The samples were drawn from a first-in-human, open-label, multicenter phase I dose-escalation trial of ivuxolimab. Adults with locally advanced or metastatic melanoma, renal cell carcinoma, hepatocellular carcinoma or head and neck squamous cell carcinoma were enrolled in the trial. Before TCR sequencing, CD4+ and CD8+ T cells were separately sorted from peripheral blood. To sequence the TCRbeta CDR3 region, genomic DNA was isolated from the sorted cells. The immunoSEQ Assay was used to sequence the TCRbeta CDR3 regions. TCRdb mirrors the immuneACCESS table, restricted to in-frame sequences. Some clones are absent from its copies; in checked studies, under half trace to an unresolved V gene, and the reason for the others is unknown. Within this sample are some 86,000 clones, with 85% to 90% of them counted one time only. The ten largest clones take up 6.5% of the sample.

The sequences come from CD4+ or CD8+ T cells sorted from blood, collected in a trial of the OX40 agonist ivuxolimab. This TCR derives from an adult with an advanced solid tumor such as melanoma, head and neck, liver or kidney cancer. The sequence links TRBV2 to TRBJ2-3, with no confident D gene call. The DNA sequence follows: TGTGCCAGCAGTGAAGCAGGCACAGATACGCAGTATTTT. Its protein is CASSEAGTDTQYF.